This T cell receptor (beta chain) is from a study of T cells expressing NK-cell markers. Study outcomes and limitations: Dominant NKG2C+ clonotypes made up about 1.0-7.0% of CD8+ T cells in a handful of donors. Also leading the CD3+CD56-NKG2C+ fraction in several donors were these clonotypes.

TCRdb re-called the 5' RACE reads; every CDR3 protein appears as one record, without DNA. Seen in this sample are about 460,000 distinct CDR3 sequences; the ten most common clones hold approximately 1.4%. About this clonotype: Its antigen is currently unknown.

In germline, CDR1 is LGHDT, CDR2 YNNKEL (reference sequence). This CDR3 has 14 amino acids. The material sequenced was blood T cells: a sorted CD56 or NKG2C T cell subset, CD4+ or CD8+ T cells, or bulk PBMC T cells (not recorded which). The J gene is TRBJ2-7, the V gene TRBV3-1. The sequence came from a woman in her 50s in good health. The CDR3 is CASSPTADRSEQYF.